What follows are 9 T cell receptor beta chains derived from one specimen sequenced in a study of a mutant IDH1 vaccine in newly diagnosed glioma (dated by TCRdb to the early 2020s). These TCRs are of unknown antigen specificity. What the time point label conveys for this sample: week 35, safety follow-up. Each vaccine dose was 300 ug of a 20-mer mutant IDH1 peptide in Montanide, given subcutaneously with topical imiquimod. Libraries were built with the immunoSEQ multiplex PCR assay. TCRdb's version of the immuneACCESS table is confined to in-frame rearrangements and falls short of the full clone set. An unresolved V gene accounts for under half of the shortfall where checked; the remainder is of unknown origin. The sample records 60,000 to 65,000 clones, about four fifths of which are singletons. Less than 7% of the sample is held by the ten biggest clonotypes. The source material was PBMCs, sampled from a glioma patient whose treatment included an IDH1 peptide vaccine. All receptors derive from a man aged 35 to 55 with glioma.

This clone turned up a few times. This chain links TRBV25-1 with TRBJ2-7; D gene unclear. Looked up from germline, CDR1 is MGHDK and CDR2 is SYGVNS. V was trimmed by 1 base and J by 2 bases, leaving 3 bases between them. The length of the CDR3 is 12 residues. Here the CDR3 reads CASSESTYEQYF. In DNA, the CDR3 is TGTGCCAGCAGTGAATCCACCTACGAGCAGTACTTC.

V and J are TRBV7-8 and TRBJ2-7; D may match TRBD1 or TRBD2 (5 bases each). Per germline, CDR1 SGHVS and CDR2 FQNEAQ. V was cut by 3 bases and J by 2 bases, with 11 bases left in between. CDR3 length: 14 amino acids. The CDR3 reads CASSLEWGPYEQYF. The CDR3, as DNA: TGTGCCAGCAGCTTGGAGTGGGGACCCTACGAGCAGTACTTC.

The J gene is TRBJ1-2, the V gene TRBV5-4; 10 nucleotides align to TRBD1. The CDR3 covers 15 residues. J was trimmed by 4 bases and V by 4 bases; bases with no gene match: 7. Per germline, CDR1 SGHNT and CDR2 YYREEE (reference sequence). DNA for the CDR3: TGTGCCAGCAGCGATCGGACAGGGGGTGGCTATGGCTACACCTTC. Amino acid sequence: CASSDRTGGGYGYTF.

The gene calls are TRBV7-6 and TRBJ2-3; 9 bases map to TRBD2. Trimming took 1 base from V and 6 from J; bases not matched to a gene: 8. There are 16 residues in the CDR3. The germline gives CDR1 SGHVS, CDR2 FNYEAQ. The CDR3 loop reads CASSLGSLAGRDTQYF. The CDR3 nucleotides are TGTGCCAGCAGCTTAGGATCGCTAGCGGGGCGCGATACGCAGTATTTT.

The rearrangement uses TRBV7-2 and TRBJ1-2, with D possibly matching TRBD1 (5 bases). CDR3 length: 14 amino acids. Germline values: CDR1 SGHTA, CDR2 FQGNSA. The V gene lost 4 bases and the J gene lost 13 bases, with 22 bases spanning the gap. DNA of the CDR3: TGTGCCAGCAGCTCAACCAGGGACGGTAGTTATAGCACCTTC. This codes for CASSSTRDGSYSTF.

This sequence joins TRBV15 and TRBJ2-7; D perhaps matches TRBD1 (5 bases). V lost 0 bases to trimming and J lost 6 bases, with 18 bases between them. Germline CDR1 is LNHNV and CDR2 is YYDKDF (reference sequence). This CDR3 is 16 amino acids long. CDR3 in amino acids: CATSRDLGLQGIEQYF. CDR3 DNA: TGTGCCACCAGCAGAGATCTGGGGCTACAAGGGATCGAGCAGTACTTC. The full variable domain, rest sourced from reference TRBV15 and TRBJ2-7, is DAMVIQNPRYQVTQFGKPVTLSCSQTLNHNVMYWYQQKSSQAPKLLFHYYDKDFNNEADTPDNFQSRRPNTSFCFLDIRSPGLGDTAMYLCATSRDLGLQGIEQYFGPGTRLTVT.

J is TRBJ1-4 and V is TRBV5-1; possibly TRBD1 for D (5 bases). This CDR3 has 14 residues. Trimming took off 0 bases at V and 8 bases at J, with 11 bases between the two ends. CDR1 and CDR2 (germline): SGHRS, YFSETQ. The CDR3 sequence is CASSLGAGVEKLFF. The CDR3 region has the DNA TGCGCCAGCAGCTTGGGGGCGGGGGTCGAAAAACTGTTTTTT. The variable domain in full, with the rest retrieved from reference TRBV5-1 and TRBJ1-4, is KAGVTQTPRYLIKTRGQQVTLSCSPISGHRSVSWYQQTPGQGLQFLFEYFSETQRNKGNFPGRFSGRQFSNSRSEMNVSTLELGDSALYLCASSLGAGVEKLFFGSGTQLSVL.

The chain is built from TRBV2 and TRBJ1-6; TRBD1 might be the D (5 bases). Germline V gives CDR1 SNHLY, CDR2 FYNNEI. V was pared by 7 bases and J by 0 bases, with 10 bases between. CDR3 length equals 15 residues. CDR3 amino acids: CASNQGSSYNSPLHF. In nucleotides, the CDR3 is TGTGCCAGCAACCAGGGTTCCTCCTATAATTCACCCCTCCACTTT.

This clone was seen more than once but under ten times. The chain recombines TRBV5-5 with TRBJ1-2; 10 bases agree with TRBD1. Trimming took 7 bases from V and 2 from J; bases not matched to a gene: 5. This CDR3 contains 14 residues. Germline CDR1 is SGHKS and CDR2 is YYEKEE (reference sequence). CDR3: CASDRQGANYGYTF. For the CDR3, the DNA is TGTGCCAGCGACAGACAGGGGGCCAACTATGGCTACACCTTC.